The clone carrying this T cell receptor (beta chain) was counted between two and nine times. Its antigen is currently unknown. MiXCR, run by TCRdb on the RT-PCR reads, gives a single entry per CDR3 protein. Of 450,000 to 700,000 distinct CDR3 sequences in the sample, about 14% are singletons; the top ten hold 11%. The entry originates in a study of response to subunit inactivated influenza vaccine. Findings and limits, study-wide: The authors proposed limited new T cell recruitment per seasonal influenza vaccination.

Germline values: CDR1 MNHEY, CDR2 SVGAGI. V dropped 0 bases and J dropped 9 bases, with 18 bases sitting between them. The CDR3 runs to 17 residues. The sequence was collected from a man in his fifties who received an inactivated influenza vaccine. The rearrangement joins TRBV6-5 to TRBJ1-6; D unresolved. Sequencing used PBMCs from blood, obtained 11 to 12 days after vaccination. CDR3 bases: TGTGCCAGCAGTTACTCGAGTCGGATGGGAATGAGTTCACCCCTCCACTTT. As protein: CASSYSSRMGMSSPLHF.